This T cell receptor beta chain was documented in a study of CD8+CD57+ T cells in acquired aplastic anemia. Overall study: Mean read depth for CD4+ cells from healthy donors was 10 million to 13 million. Study-level results: The number of CD8+ CDR3 sequences shared by patients and controls was twenty-nine.

Remarks on this clonotype: The antigen is unknown. Mismatch with germline at one junction end may stem from a read error.

The CDR3 extends over 15 amino acids. Germline CDR1 is LNHNV and CDR2 is YYDKDF (reference sequence). The use of genomic DNA as template underpinned the TCR beta VDJ and CDR3 profiling. TCRdb re-called the reads through MiXCR, storing one row per CDR3 protein. This table holds 400,000 to 450,000 distinct CDR3 sequences, roughly 68% found once. This receptor was taken from a human donor in good health, serving as a control. The source material was sorted CD4+, CD8+, or CD8+CD57+ T cells (not recorded which) from PBMCs. The genes are TRBV15 and TRBJ2-7; D is perhaps TRBD2 (5 bases). This CDR3 reads CASSSDGELNSEQYF. For the CDR3, the DNA is TGTGCCAGCAGCAGCGACGGGGAACTGAACTCCGAGCAGTACTTC.